This T cell receptor beta chain was found in a study of PD-1 blockade in classical Hodgkin lymphoma. Method: immunoSEQ multiplex PCR; TCRdb's copy keeps in-frame clones and lacks some. The sample carries around 17,000 clones, roughly three quarters recorded once. The time point denotes: cycle 4 day 1 (C4D1), after five to seven weeks of nivolumab. Relapse was seen in all patients after autologous stem cell transplantation, and brentuximab vedotin exposure was variable. Purified CD4+ T cells were obtained from thawed PBMCs through magnetic negative selection. The V end lost 3 bases, the J end lost 0 bases, and 3 bases lay between the germline ends. The CDR3 sequence is 12 residues long. From germline, CDR1 is MDHEN and CDR2 SYDVKM.

The rearrangement joins TRBV28 to TRBJ2-7; D gene unclear. This sample comprised CD4+ T cells from blood, obtained before the fourth cycle of nivolumab. The clonotype originates from a human donor with classical Hodgkin lymphoma. CDR3 loop: CASSFSSYEQYF. Written as DNA, the CDR3 is TGTGCCAGCAGTTTTTCCTCCTACGAGCAGTACTTC.